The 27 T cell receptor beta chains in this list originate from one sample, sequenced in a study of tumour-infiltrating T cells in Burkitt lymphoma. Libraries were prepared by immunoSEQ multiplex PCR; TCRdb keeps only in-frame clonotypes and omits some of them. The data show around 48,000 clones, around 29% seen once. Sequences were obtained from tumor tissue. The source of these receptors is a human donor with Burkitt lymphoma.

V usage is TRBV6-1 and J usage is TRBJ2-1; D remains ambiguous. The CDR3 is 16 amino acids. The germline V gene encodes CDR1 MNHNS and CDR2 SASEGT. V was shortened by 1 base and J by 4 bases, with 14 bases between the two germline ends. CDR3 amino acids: CASSEGFFPPYNEQFF. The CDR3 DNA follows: TGTGCCAGCAGTGAAGGTTTCTTTCCCCCATACAATGAGCAGTTCTTC.

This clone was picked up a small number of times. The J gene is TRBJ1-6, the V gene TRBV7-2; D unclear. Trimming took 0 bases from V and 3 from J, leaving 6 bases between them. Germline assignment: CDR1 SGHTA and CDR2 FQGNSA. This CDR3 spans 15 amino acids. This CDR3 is CASSLAGLYNSPLHF. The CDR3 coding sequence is TGTGCCAGCAGCTTAGCGGGCCTCTATAATTCACCCCTCCACTTT.

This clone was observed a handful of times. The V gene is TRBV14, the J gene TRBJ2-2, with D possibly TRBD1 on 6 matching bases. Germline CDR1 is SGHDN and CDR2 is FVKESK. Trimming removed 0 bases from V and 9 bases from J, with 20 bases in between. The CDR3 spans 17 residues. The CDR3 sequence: CASSQEGHPQRARELFF. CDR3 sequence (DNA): TGTGCCAGCAGCCAAGAGGGACACCCACAGAGGGCCCGGGAGCTGTTTTTT. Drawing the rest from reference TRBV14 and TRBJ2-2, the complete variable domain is EAGVTQFPSHSVIEKGQTVTLRCDPISGHDNLYWYRRVMGKEIKFLLHFVKESKQDESGMPNNRFLAERTGGTYSTLKVQPAELEDSGVYFCASSQEGHPQRARELFFGEGSRLTVL.

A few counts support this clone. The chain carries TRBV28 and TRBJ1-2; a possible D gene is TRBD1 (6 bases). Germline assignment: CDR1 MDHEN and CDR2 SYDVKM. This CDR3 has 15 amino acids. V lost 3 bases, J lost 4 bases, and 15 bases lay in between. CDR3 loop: CASSLSGGAGYGYTF. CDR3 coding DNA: TGTGCCAGCAGTTTGTCGGGGGGCGCCGGCTATGGCTACACCTTC.

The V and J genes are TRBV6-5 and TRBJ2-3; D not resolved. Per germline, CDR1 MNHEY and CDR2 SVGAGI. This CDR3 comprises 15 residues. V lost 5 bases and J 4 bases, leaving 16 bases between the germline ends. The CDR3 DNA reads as TGTGCCAGCAGTACGCTCGGCGCACAGCCAGATACGCAGTATTTT. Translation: CASSTLGAQPDTQYF.

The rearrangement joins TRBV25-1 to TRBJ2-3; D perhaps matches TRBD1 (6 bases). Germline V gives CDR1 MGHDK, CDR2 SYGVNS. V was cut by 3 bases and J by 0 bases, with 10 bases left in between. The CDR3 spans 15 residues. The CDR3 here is CASSDLGASTDTQYF. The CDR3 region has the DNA TGTGCCAGCAGTGACTTGGGGGCTAGCACAGATACGCAGTATTTT.

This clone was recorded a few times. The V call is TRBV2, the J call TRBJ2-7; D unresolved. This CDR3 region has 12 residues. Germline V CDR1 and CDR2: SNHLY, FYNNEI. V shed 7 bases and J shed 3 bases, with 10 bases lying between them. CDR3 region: CASNQGFYEQYF. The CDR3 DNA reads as TGTGCCAGCAATCAAGGGTTCTACGAGCAGTACTTC.

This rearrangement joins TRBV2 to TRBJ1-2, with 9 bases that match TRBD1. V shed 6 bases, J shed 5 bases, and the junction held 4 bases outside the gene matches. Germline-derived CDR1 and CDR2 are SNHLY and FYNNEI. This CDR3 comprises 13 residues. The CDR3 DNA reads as TGTGCCAGCAGGGGACAGGGAGTATATGGCTACACCTTC. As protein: CASRGQGVYGYTF.

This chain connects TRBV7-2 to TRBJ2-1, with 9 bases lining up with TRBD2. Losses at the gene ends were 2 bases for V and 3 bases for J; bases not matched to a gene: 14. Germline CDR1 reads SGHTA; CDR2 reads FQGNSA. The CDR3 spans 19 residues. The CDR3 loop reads CASSLPATPSGDNYNEQFF. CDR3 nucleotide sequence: TGTGCCAGCAGCTTACCCGCCACCCCTAGCGGGGACAACTACAATGAGCAGTTCTTC.

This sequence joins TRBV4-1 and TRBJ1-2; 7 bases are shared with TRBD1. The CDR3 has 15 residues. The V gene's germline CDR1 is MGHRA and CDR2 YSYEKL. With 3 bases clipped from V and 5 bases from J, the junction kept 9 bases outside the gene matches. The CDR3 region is CASSQPDRVRYGYTF. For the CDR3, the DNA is TGCGCCAGCAGCCAGCCCGACAGGGTGAGGTATGGCTACACCTTC.

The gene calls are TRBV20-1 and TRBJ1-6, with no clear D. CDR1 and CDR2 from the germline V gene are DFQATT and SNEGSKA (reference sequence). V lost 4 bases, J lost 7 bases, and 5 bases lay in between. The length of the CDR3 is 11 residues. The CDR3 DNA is TGCAGTGCTACGGGGAATTCACCCCTCCACTTT. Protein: CSATGNSPLHF.

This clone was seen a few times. The CDR3 reads CASSRQGLAGPVSAFF. CDR3 in DNA: TGCGCCAGCAGCCGACAGGGACTGGCAGGCCCCGTGAGCGCTTTCTTT. This sequence joins TRBV4-1 and TRBJ1-1, with 7 bases aligning to TRBD1. The V and J ends lost 4 bases and 11 bases, in that order; junction bases with no gene match: 19. Germline V gives CDR1 MGHRA, CDR2 YSYEKL. The CDR3 has 16 amino acids.

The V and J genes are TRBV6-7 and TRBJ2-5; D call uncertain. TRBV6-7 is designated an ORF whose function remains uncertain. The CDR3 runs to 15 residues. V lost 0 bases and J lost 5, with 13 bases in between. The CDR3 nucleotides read TGTGCCAGCAGTTACTCGGCAGGTTGGGCGGAGACCCAGTACTTC. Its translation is CASSYSAGWAETQYF.

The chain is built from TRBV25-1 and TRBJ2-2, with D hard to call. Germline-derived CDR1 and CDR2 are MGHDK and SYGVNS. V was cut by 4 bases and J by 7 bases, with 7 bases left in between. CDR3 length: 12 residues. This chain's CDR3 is CASSAQVGELFF. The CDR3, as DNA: TGTGCCAGCAGTGCCCAGGTCGGGGAGCTGTTTTTT.

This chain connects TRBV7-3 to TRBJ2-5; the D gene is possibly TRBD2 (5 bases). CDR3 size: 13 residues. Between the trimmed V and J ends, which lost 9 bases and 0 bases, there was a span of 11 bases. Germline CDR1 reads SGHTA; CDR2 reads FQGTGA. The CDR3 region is CASGLTYQETQYF. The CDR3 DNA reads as TGTGCCAGTGGACTCACGTACCAAGAGACCCAGTACTTC. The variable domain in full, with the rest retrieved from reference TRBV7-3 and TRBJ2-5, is GAGVSQTPSNKVTEKGKYVELRCDPISGHTALYWYRQSLGQGPEFLIYFQGTGAADDSGLPNDRFFAVRPEGSVSTLKIQRTERGDSAVYLCASGLTYQETQYFGPGTRLLVL.

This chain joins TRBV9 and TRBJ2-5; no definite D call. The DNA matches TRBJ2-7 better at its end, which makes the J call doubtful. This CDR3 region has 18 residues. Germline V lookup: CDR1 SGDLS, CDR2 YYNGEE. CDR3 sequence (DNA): TGTGCCACCCAATCCGGTGATTCGGTATGTTGGAGTTTTGACGAGCAGTACTTC. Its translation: CATQSGDSVCWSFDEQYF.

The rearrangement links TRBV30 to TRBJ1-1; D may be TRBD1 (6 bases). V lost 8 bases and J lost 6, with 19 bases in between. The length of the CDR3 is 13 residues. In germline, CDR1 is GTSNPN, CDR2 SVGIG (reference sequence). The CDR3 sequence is CARGWAGAAEAFF. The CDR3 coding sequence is TGTGCCCGGGGCTGGGCAGGGGCCGCTGAAGCTTTCTTT.

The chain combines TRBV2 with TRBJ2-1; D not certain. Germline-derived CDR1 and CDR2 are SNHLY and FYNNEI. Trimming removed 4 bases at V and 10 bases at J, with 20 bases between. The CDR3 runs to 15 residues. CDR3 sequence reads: CASSVQDRRNGEQFF. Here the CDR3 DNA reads TGTGCCAGCAGTGTTCAGGACCGCCGCAATGGGGAGCAGTTCTTC.

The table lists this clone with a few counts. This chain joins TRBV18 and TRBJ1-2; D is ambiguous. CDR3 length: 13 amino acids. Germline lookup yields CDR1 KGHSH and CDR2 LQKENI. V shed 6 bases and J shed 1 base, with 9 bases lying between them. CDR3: CASSQGFNYGYTF. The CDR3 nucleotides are TGTGCCAGCTCCCAAGGGTTTAACTATGGCTACACCTTC.

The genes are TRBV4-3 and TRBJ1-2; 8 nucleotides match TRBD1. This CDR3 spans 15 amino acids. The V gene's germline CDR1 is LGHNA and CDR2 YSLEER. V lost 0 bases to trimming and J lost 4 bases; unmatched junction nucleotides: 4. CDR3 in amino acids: CASSQEHGQGYGYTF. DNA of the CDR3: TGCGCCAGCAGCCAAGAACATGGACAGGGCTATGGCTACACCTTC.

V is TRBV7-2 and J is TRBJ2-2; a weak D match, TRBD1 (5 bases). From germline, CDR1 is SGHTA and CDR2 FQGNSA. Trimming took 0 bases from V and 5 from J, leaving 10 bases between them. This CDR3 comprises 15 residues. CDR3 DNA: TGTGCCAGCAGCTTAGCGACCAGGGCGACCGGGGAGCTGTTTTTT. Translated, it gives CASSLATRATGELFF.

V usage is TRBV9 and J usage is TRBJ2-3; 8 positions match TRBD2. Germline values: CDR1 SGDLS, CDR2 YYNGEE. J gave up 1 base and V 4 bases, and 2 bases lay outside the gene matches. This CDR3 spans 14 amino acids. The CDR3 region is CASSTSGRTDTQYF. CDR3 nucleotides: TGTGCCAGCAGCACTAGCGGACGCACAGATACGCAGTATTTT.

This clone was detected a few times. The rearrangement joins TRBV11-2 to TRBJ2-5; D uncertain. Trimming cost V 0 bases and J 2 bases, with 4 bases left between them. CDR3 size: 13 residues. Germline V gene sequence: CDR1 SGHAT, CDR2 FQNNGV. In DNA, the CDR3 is TGTGCCAGCAGCTTAGATCTGCAAGAGACCCAGTACTTC. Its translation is CASSLDLQETQYF.

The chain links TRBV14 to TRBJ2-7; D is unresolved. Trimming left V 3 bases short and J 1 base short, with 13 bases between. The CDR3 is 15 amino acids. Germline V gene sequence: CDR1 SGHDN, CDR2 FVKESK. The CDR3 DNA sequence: TGTGCCAGCAGCCATCCCGGTAGCCGATCCTACGAGCAGTACTTC. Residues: CASSHPGSRSYEQYF.

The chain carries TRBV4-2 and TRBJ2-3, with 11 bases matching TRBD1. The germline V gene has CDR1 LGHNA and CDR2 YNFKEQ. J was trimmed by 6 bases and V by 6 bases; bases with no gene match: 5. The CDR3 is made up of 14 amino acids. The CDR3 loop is CASRTDRGLDTQYF. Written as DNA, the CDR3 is TGTGCCAGCAGAACGGACAGGGGGCTTGATACGCAGTATTTT.

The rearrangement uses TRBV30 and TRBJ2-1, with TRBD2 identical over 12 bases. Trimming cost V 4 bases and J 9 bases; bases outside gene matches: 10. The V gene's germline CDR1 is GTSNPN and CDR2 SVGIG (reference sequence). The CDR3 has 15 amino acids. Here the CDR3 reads CAWTLAGGQVIEQFF. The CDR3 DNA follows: TGTGCCTGGACCCTAGCGGGGGGGCAGGTCATTGAGCAGTTCTTC.

CDR3 DNA sequence: TGTGCCAGCAGCCAAGGATCCCTGGCGAATTCACCCCTCCACTTT. Its translation: CASSQGSLANSPLHF. The chain links TRBV14 to TRBJ1-6; D not resolved. Per the germline V gene, CDR1 is SGHDN and CDR2 is FVKESK. Deletions cut 1 base from V and 7 bases from J, with 11 bases between. The CDR3 length is 15 residues. Complete variable domain (other parts from reference TRBV14 and TRBJ1-6): EAGVTQFPSHSVIEKGQTVTLRCDPISGHDNLYWYRRVMGKEIKFLLHFVKESKQDESGMPNNRFLAERTGGTYSTLKVQPAELEDSGVYFCASSQGSLANSPLHFGNGTRLTVT.